This T cell receptor (beta chain) was documented in a study of T-cell reconstitution after alpha-beta-depleted transplantation in children (dated by TCRdb to about 2016). For the wider study: Using TCR repertoire profiling, the study quantitatively followed how T-cell immune reconstitution unfolded in children after TCRalphabeta/CD19-depleted allogeneic hematopoietic cell transplantation. Study-wide conclusions, independent of this receptor: In some patients, the high TCRbeta diversity seen at day 60 was put down to recipient T cells and intrathymic progenitors that had survived conditioning. About two months after transplant, the apparently early recovery of alphabetaT-cell counts reportedly depended on just several hundred clones that had expanded rapidly and came from non-depleted graft cells. Over the following months the frequencies of hyperexpanded clones went down, and after one year T-cell counts and TCRbeta diversity were mostly credited to newly produced T cells.

The treatment or condition label here, explained by the study, means: allogeneic hematopoietic cell transplantation with graft depleted of TCRalphabeta T cells and CD19 B cells. The transplant recipients were children given TCRalphabeta/CD19-depleted allogeneic hematopoietic cell grafts. To note about this clonotype: Its antigen remains undetermined. Base-call qualities are not available, and no considerably larger clone is one nucleotide away.

Including the terminal cysteine and phenylalanine, the CDR3 comprises 14 residues. Only the CDR3 portion is preserved as DNA: 42 bases, with reading frame beginning at the first base. The V end loses 5 bases and the J end loses 3 bases, and a stretch of 14 bases separates them. The germline V gene specifies SGHVS as CDR1 and FNYEAQ as CDR2. The library relied on PCR. The reads were generated on an Illumina HiSeq 2500. Molecular barcoding was employed in the preparation of TCR libraries, with unique molecular identifiers being used to normalize TCRbeta repertoire quantification. The raw public data were reprocessed by TCRdb itself: fastp quality trimming at Q25, MiXCR clonotype calling, in-frame beta chains only. Rows are combined by CDR3 protein, so each entry shows the most common genes and DNA. This sample holds a few hundred thousand distinct CDR3 sequences; 10% to 15% were observed only once. About 2% of the sample is held by the ten biggest clonotypes.

The sequence links TRBV7-6 to TRBJ2-7, with a weak D call of TRBD2 (6 bases match). This TCR came from a male patient younger than 18 who had a stem cell transplant for acute myeloid leukemia, so the T cells may come from the graft donor. The sample in question was PBMCs, mostly from graft donor cells, obtained 360 days after TCRalphabeta/CD19-depleted stem cell transplant. The CDR3 corresponds to CASSRGLRGYEQYF. DNA sequence: TGTGCCAGCAGCCGGGGACTTAGGGGCTACGAGCAGTACTTC.